These 4 T cell receptor beta chains were all obtained from the same sample, sequenced in a study. TCRdb reanalysed the 5' RACE reads using MiXCR and keeps one entry per CDR3 protein. Among around 29,000 distinct CDR3 sequences listed, about 28% were seen once. Sequencing input: naive CD4+ T cells sorted from a lymph node. Subset indicated: naive CD4+ T cells, CD4+CD45RA+CD25-. These receptors were taken from a female donor with breast cancer.

Concerning this clonotype: The germline gene is not matched at one end of the junction; a read error may be the cause. The J gene is TRBJ1-1, the V gene TRBV20-1, with a possible D match to TRBD1 (5 bases). Germline V CDR1 and CDR2: DFQATT, SNEGSKA (reference sequence). The CDR3 length is 13 residues. CDR3 region: CSAREAGPLKALF. DNA for the CDR3: TGCAGTGCTAGAGAGGCGGGGCCGCTAAAAGCTCTCTTT.

In this sample, this clonotype turned up many times. V usage is TRBV15 and J usage is TRBJ2-3, with 13 bases lining up with TRBD2. V trimming: 11 bases; J trimming: 3 bases; junction bases outside the gene matches: 11. Germline assignment: CDR1 LNHNV and CDR2 YYDKDF (reference sequence). This CDR3 is built from 16 residues. DNA for the CDR3: TGTGCCGCGGGACATTTGGGACTAGCGGGGACAGATACGCAGTATTTT. Encoded protein: CAAGHLGLAGTDTQYF.

As to this clonotype: A clone one base away is much larger, so this may be a read error. The chain carries TRBV7-8 and TRBJ1-1, with TRBD1 as a possible D gene (6 bases). Trimming shortened V by 6 bases and J by 0 bases, and 23 bases separated the two germline ends. CDR3 size: 18 residues. The germline CDR1 and CDR2 sequences are SGHVS and FQNEAQ. CDR3 sequence (DNA): TGTGCCAGCAGTCTCCTGGGGGGCCGGGGCCCCATGAACACTGAAGCTTTCTTT. Residues: CASSLLGGRGPMNTEAFF.

As for this clonotype: A much larger clone lies a single base off, so this may be a read error. The missing conserved phenylalanine or tryptophan at the end of this CDR3 makes a read error likely. The chain combines TRBV7-9 with TRBJ2-1; D is perhaps TRBD2 (5 bases). This CDR3 region has 17 residues. Germline V CDR1 and CDR2: SEHNR, FQNEAQ (reference sequence). Trimming cost V 1 base and J 0 bases, with 13 bases left between them. This chain's CDR3 is CASSLGKAGLSYNEQFL. CDR3 nucleotides: TGTGCCAGCAGCTTAGGGAAGGCGGGCCTCTCCTACAATGAGCAGTTCCTC.